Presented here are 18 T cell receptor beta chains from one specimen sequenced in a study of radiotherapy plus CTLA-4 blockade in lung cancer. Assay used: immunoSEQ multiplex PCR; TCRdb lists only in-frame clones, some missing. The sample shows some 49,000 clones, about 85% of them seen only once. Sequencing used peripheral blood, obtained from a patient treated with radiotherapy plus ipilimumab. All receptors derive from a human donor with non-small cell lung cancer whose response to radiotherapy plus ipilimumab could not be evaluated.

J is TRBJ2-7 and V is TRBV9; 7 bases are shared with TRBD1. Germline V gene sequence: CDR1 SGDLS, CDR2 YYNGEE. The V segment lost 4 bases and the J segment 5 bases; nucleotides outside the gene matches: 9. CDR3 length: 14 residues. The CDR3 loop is CASSPRQGTNEQYF. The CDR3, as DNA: TGTGCCAGCAGCCCAAGACAGGGTACCAACGAGCAGTACTTC.

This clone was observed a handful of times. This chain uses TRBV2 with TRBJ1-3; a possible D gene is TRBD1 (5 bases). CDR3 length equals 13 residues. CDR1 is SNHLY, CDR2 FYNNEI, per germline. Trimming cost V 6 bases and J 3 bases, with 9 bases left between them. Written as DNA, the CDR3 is TGTGCCAGCAGGGAGGGGAATGGAAACACCATATATTTT. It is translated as CASREGNGNTIYF.

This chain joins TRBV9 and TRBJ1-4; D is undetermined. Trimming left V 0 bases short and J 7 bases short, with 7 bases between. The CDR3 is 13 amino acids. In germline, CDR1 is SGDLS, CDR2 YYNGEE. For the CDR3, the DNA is TGTGCCAGCAGCGTAGCGGGTAGTGAAAAACTGTTTTTT. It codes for CASSVAGSEKLFF.

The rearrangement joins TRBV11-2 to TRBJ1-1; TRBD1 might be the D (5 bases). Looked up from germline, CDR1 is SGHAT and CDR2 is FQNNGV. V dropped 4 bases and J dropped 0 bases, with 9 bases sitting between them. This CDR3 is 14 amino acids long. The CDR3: CASSSPGMNTEAFF. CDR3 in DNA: TGTGCCAGCAGCTCCCCAGGGATGAACACTGAAGCTTTCTTT.

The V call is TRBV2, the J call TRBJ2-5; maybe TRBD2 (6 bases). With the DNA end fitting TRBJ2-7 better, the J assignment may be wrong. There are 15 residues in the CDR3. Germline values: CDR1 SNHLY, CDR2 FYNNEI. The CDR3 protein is CASSDGAGIEHEQYF. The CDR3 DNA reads TGTGCCAGCAGTGATGGGGCGGGAATCGAACACGAGCAGTACTTC.

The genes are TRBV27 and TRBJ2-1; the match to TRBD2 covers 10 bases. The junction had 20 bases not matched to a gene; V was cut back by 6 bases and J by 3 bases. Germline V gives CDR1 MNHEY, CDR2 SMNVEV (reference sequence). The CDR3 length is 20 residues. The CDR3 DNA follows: TGTGCCAGCAGCAGAGAGTCTAGCGGGAGCGCTCATCGTTACTACAATGAGCAGTTCTTC. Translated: CASSRESSGSAHRYYNEQFF.

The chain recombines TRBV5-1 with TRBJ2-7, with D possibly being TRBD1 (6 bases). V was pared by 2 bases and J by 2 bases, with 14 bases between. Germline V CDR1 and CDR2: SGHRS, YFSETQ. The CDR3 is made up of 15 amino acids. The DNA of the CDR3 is TGCGCCAGCAGCTTAGCCGGGACACTGACCTACGAGCAGTACTTC. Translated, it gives CASSLAGTLTYEQYF.

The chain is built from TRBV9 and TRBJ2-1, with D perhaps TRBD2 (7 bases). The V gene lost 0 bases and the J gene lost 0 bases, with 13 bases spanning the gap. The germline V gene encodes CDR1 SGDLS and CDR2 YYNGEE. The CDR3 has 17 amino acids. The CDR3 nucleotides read TGTGCCAGCAGCGTAGATGGGGGGGCCAGCTCCTACAATGAGCAGTTCTTC. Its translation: CASSVDGGASSYNEQFF.

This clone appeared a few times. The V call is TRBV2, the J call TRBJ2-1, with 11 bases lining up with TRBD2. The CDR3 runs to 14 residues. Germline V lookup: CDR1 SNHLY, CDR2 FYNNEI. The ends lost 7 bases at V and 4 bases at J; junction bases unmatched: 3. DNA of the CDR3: TGTGCCAGCAAATGGACTAGCGGGTACAATGAGCAGTTCTTC. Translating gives CASKWTSGYNEQFF. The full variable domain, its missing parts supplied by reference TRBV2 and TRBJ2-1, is EPEVTQTPSHQVTQMGQEVILRCVPISNHLYFYWYRQILGQKVEFLVSFYNNEISEKSEIFDDQFSVERPDGSNFTLKIRSTKLEDSAMYFCASKWTSGYNEQFFGPGTRLTVL.

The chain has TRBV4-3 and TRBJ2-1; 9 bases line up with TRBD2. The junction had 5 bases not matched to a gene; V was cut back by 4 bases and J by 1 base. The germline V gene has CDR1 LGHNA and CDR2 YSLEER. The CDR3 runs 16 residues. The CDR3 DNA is TGCGCCAGCAGCCGACGACTAGCGGAATCCTACAATGAGCAGTTCTTC. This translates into CASSRRLAESYNEQFF.

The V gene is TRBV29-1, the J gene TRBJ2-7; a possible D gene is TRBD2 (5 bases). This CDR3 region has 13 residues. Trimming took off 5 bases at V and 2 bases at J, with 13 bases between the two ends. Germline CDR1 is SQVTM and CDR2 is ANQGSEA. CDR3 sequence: CSVYSDGTYEQYF. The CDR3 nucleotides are TGCAGCGTTTACTCGGACGGGACCTACGAGCAGTACTTC.

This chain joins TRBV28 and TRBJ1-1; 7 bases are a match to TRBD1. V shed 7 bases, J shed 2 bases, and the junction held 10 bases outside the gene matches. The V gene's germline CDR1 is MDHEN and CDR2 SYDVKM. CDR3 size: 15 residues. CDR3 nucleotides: TGTGCCAGCACCGTAGGTGGGGACAGAAACACTGAAGCTTTCTTT. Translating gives CASTVGGDRNTEAFF. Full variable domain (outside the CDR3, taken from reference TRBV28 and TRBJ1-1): DVKVTQSSRYLVKRTGEKVFLECVQDMDHENMFWYRQDPGLGLRLIYFSYDVKMKEKGDIPEGYSVSREKKERFSLILESASTNQTSMYLCASTVGGDRNTEAFFGQGTRLTVV.

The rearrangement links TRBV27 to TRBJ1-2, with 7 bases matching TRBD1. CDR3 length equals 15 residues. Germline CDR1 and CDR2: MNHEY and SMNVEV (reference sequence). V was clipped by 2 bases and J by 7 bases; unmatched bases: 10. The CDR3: CASSLGDRDLRGYTF. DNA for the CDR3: TGTGCCAGCAGTTTAGGAGACAGGGATTTGCGTGGCTACACCTTC.

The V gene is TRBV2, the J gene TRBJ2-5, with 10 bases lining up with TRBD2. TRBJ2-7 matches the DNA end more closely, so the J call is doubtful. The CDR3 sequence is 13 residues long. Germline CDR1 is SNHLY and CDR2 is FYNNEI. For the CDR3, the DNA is TGTGCCAGCAGACTAGCGGGGTCCTACGAGCAGTACTTC. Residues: CASRLAGSYEQYF.

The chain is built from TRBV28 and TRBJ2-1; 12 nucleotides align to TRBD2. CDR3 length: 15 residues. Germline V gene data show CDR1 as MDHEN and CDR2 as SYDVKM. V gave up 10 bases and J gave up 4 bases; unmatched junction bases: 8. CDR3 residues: CATTLAGGRYNEQFF. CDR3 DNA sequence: TGTGCCACCACTCTAGCGGGAGGGAGATACAATGAGCAGTTCTTC.

This CDR3 is CASSQGQGGTYEQYF. CDR3 nucleotides: TGCGCCAGCAGCCAGGGACAGGGAGGGACCTACGAGCAGTACTTC. The rearrangement joins TRBV4-1 to TRBJ2-5, with 9 bases matching TRBD1. The DNA end is a closer match to TRBJ2-7, so the J assignment may be wrong. Per the germline V gene, CDR1 is MGHRA and CDR2 is YSYEKL. The CDR3 loop spans 15 amino acids.

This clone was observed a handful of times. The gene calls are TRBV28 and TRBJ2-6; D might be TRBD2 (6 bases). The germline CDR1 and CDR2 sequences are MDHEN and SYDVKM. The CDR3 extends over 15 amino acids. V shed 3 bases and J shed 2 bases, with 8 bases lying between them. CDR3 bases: TGTGCCAGCAGTTTTGGGGGGACTGGGGCCAACGTCCTGACTTTC. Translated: CASSFGGTGANVLTF.

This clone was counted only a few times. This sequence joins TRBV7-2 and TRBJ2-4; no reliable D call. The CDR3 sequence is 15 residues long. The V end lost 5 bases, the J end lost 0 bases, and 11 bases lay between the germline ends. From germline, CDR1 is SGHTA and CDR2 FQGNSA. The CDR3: CASSPQQLAKNIQYF. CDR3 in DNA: TGTGCCAGCAGCCCTCAACAGCTAGCCAAAAACATTCAGTACTTC.